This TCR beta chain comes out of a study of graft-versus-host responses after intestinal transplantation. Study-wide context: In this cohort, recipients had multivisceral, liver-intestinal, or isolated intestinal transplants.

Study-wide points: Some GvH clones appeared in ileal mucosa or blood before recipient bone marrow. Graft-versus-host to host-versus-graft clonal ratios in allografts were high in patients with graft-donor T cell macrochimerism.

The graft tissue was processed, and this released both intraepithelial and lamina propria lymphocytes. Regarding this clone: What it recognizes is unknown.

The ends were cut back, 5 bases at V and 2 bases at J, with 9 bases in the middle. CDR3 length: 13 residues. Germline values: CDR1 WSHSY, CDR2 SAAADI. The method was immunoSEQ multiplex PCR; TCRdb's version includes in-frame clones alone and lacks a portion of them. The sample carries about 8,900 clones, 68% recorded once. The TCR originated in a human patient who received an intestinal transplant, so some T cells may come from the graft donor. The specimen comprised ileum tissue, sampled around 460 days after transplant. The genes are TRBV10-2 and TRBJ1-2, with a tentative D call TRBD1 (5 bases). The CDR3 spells CASSWGGNYGYTF. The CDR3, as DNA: TGCGCCAGCAGTTGGGGGGGGAACTATGGCTACACCTTC.